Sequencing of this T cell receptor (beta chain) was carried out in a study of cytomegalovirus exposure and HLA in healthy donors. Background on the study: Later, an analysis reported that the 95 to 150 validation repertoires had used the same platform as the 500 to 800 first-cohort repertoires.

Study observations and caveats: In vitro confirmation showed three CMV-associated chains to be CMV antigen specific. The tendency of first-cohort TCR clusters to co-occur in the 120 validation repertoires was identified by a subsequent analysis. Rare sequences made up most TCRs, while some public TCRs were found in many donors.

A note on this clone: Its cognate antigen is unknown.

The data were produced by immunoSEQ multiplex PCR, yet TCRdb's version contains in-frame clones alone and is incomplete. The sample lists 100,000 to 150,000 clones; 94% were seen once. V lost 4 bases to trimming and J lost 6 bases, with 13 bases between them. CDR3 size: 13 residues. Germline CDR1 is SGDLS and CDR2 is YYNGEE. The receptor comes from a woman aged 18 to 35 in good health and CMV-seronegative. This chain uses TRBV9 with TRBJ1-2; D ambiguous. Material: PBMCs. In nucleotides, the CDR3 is TGTGCCAGCAGCCCGGAGATGATGAATGGCTACACCTTC. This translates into CASSPEMMNGYTF.